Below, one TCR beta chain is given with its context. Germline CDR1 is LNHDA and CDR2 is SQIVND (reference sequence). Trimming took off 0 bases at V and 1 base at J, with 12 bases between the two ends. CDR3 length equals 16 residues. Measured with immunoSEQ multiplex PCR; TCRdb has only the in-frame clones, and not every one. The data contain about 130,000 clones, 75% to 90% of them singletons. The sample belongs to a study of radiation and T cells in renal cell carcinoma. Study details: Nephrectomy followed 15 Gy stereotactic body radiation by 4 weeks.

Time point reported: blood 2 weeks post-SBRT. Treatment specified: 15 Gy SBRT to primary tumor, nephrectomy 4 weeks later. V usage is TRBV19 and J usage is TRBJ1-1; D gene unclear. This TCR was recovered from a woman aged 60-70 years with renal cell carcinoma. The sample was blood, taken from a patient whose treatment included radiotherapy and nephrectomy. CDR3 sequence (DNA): TGTGCCAGTAGTATAGATCCGGGAGGGAGGAACACTGAAGCTTTCTTT. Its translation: CASSIDPGGRNTEAFF. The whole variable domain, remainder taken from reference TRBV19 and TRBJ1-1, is DGGITQSPKYLFRKEGQNVTLSCEQNLNHDAMYWYRQDPGQGLRLIYYSQIVNDFQKGDIAEGYSVSREKKESFPLTVTSAQKNPTAFYLCASSIDPGGRNTEAFFGQGTRLTVV.